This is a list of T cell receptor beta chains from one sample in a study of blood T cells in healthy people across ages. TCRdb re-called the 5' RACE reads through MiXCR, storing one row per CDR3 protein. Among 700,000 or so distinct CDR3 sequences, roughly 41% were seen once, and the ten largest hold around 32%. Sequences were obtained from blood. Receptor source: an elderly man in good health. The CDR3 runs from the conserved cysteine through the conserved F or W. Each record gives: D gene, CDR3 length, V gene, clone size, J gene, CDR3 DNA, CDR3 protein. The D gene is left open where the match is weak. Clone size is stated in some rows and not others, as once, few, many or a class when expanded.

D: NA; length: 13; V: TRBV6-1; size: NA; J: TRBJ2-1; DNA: TGTGCCAGCAGTGGGGAACTATACAATGAGCAGTTCTTC; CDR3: CASSGELYNEQFF
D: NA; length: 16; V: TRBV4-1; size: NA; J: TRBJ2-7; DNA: TGCGCCAGCAGCCAAGGTAGGGCGGACTCCTACAATGAGCAGTACTTC; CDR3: CASSQGRADSYNEQYF
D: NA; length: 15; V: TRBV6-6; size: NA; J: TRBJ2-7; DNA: TGTGCCAGCAGTTACTCGTTACAGGGCCAATACGAGCAGTACTTC; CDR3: CASSYSLQGQYEQYF
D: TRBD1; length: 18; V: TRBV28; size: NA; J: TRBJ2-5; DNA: TGTGCCAGCAGTCTCCGACAGGGGGCTTCTATGATCCAAGAGACCCAGTACTTC; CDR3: CASSLRQGASMIQETQYF
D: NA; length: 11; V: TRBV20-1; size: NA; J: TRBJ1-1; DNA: TGCAGTGCTAGTTGTGACACTGAAGCTTTCTTT; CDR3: CSASCDTEAFF
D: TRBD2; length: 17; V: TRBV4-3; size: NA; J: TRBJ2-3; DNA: TGCGCCAGCAGCCAAGATAGGCTAGCGGGGTTTCCAGATACGCAGTATTTT; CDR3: CASSQDRLAGFPDTQYF
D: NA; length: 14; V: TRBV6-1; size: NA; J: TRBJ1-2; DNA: TGTGCCAGCAGTGTTGCGACAAAACCTTATGGCTACACCTTC; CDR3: CASSVATKPYGYTF
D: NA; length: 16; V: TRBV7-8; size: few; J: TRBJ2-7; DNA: TGTGCCAGCAGCTTAGCTCGGGCAGGGTTAGTCTACGAGCAGTACTTC; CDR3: CASSLARAGLVYEQYF
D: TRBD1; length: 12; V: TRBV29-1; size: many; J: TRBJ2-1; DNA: TGCAGCGTGGATACAGGGGACAATGAGCAGTTCTTC; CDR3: CSVDTGDNEQFF
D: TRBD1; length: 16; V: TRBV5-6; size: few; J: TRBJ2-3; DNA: TGTGCCAGCAGCCCGAGGACAGGGATAGGCACAGATACGCAGTATTTT; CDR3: CASSPRTGIGTDTQYF
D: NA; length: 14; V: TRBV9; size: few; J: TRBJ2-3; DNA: TGTGCCAGCAGCCCGGGGGGCCTAGCAGATACGCAGTATTTT; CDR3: CASSPGGLADTQYF
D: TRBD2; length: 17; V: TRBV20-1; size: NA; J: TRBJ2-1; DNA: TGCAGTGCTAGAGATTTATTGTCGGAGCGGGAGTACAATGAGCAGTTCTTC; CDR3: CSARDLLSEREYNEQFF
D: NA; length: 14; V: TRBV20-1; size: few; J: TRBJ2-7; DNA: TGCAGTGCGCGGCGACAGGTTGAATATTACGAGCAGTACTTC; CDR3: CSARRQVEYYEQYF
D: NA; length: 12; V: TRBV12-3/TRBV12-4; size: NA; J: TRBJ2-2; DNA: TGTGCCAGCAGTCAGTCACCGAGTGAGCTGTTTTTT; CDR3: CASSQSPSELFF
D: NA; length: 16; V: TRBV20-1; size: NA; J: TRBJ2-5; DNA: TGCAGTGCTTCCCGTGTTGCGGGGGCCTACCAAGAGACCCAGTACTTC; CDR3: CSASRVAGAYQETQYF
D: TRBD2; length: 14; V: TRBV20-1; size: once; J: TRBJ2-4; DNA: TGCAGTGCTGGCCCTAGCGGGGTCAAAAACATTCAGTACTTC; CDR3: CSAGPSGVKNIQYF
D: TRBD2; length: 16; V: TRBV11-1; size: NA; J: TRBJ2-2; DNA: TGTGCCAGCAGCTACCCCCTAGCGGGAGGTATCGGGGAGCTGTTTTTT; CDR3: CASSYPLAGGIGELFF
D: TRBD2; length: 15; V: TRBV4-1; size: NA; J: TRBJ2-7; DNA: TGCGCCAGCAGCCGAGCCGGGACTAGGGACGGCGAGCAGTACTTC; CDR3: CASSRAGTRDGEQYF
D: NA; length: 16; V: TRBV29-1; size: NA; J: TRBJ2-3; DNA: TGCAGCGTTCCAAGGGCGGGTCGGGGTAGCACAGATACGCAGTATTTT; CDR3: CSVPRAGRGSTDTQYF
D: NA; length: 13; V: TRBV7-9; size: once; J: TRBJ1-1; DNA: TGTGCCAGCAGCTTTGAAGGGTACACTGAAGCTTTCTTT; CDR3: CASSFEGYTEAFF
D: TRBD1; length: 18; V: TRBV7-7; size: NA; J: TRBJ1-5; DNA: TGTGCCAGCAGCGCCCTCCCGGGACAGGGACATAGCAATCAGCCCCAGCATTTT; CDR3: CASSALPGQGHSNQPQHF
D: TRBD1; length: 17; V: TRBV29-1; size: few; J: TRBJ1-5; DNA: TGCAGCGTTGCGACCGGGGGACAGGGTCGAAGCAATCAGCCCCAGCATTTT; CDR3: CSVATGGQGRSNQPQHF
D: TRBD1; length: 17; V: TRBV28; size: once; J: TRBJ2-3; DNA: TGTGCCGGCAGCTCCCCAGGGACAGGGGGCCCTGTGGATACGCAGTATTTT; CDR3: CAGSSPGTGGPVDTQYF
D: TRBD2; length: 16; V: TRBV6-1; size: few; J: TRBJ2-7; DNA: TGTGCCAGCAGCGAAATCCTCGGGACTAACACCTACGAGCAGTACTTC; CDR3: CASSEILGTNTYEQYF
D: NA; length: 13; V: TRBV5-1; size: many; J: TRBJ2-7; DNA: TGCGCCAGCAGCTTGGACAGACTCTACGAGCAGTACTTC; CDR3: CASSLDRLYEQYF
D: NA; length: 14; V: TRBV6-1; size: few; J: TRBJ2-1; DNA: TGTGCCAGCACTATGACAGGCTCCTACAATGAGCAGTTCTTC; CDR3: CASTMTGSYNEQFF
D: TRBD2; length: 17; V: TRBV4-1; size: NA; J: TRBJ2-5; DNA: TGCGCCAGCAGCCAAGAACTAGCGGGGGGGCCCTTAGGGACCCAGTACTTC; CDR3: CASSQELAGGPLGTQYF
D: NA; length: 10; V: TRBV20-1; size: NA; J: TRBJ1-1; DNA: TGCAGTGCTAGGCCATCTGAAGCTTTCTTT; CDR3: CSARPSEAFF
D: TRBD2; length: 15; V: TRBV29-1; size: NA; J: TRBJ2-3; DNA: TGCTGCGCTGTCGAGTCAGCGGGAGAGTTGGATACGCAGTATTTT; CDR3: CCAVESAGELDTQYF
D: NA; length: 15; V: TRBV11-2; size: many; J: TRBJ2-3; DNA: TGTGCCAGCAGGGAGCGGCGGATCACCACAGATACGCAGTATTTT; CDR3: CASRERRITTDTQYF
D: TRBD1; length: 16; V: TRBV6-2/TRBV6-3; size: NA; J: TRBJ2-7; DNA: TGTGCCAGCGGCTGGGGACAGGGGGCGGCGTACAATGAGCAGTACTTC; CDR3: CASGWGQGAAYNEQYF
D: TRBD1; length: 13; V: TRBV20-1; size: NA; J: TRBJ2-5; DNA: TGCAGTGCTCTGGACAGGGCCAAAGAGACCCAGTACTTC; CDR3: CSALDRAKETQYF
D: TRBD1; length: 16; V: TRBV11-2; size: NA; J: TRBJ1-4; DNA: TGTGCCAGCAGCTTAGGGGGACAGCCCGTTAATGAAAAACTGTTTTTT; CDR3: CASSLGGQPVNEKLFF
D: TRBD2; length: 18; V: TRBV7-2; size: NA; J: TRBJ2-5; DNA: TGTGCCAGCAGCTTTAGGACTAGCGGGAGGTCGGACCAAGAGACCCAGTACTTC; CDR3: CASSFRTSGRSDQETQYF
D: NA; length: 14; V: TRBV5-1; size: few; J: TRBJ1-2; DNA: TGCGCCAGCAGGGCCGGGACCGAAAACTATGGCTACACCTTC; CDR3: CASRAGTENYGYTF
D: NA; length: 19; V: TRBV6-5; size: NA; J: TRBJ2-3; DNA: TGTGCCAGCAGTTACTCGTCCCCCACTTGGGGGGGGCAGGGAGATACGCAGTATTTT; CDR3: CASSYSSPTWGGQGDTQYF
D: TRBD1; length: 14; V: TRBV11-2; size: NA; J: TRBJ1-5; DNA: TGTGCCAGCAGCGACAGACAGGGGATTCAGCCCCAGCATTTT; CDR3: CASSDRQGIQPQHF